These T cell receptor beta chains were read from a single sample in a study of OX40 agonist ivuxolimab in advanced cancers. Produced via immunoSEQ multiplex PCR; TCRdb's table is partial and in-frame only. Counted here are about 19,000 clones, roughly nine tenths occurring once; the ten biggest clones make up 15% to 20%. The source was CD4+ or CD8+ T cells sorted from blood, collected in a trial of the OX40 agonist ivuxolimab. These receptor sequences come from an adult with an advanced solid tumor such as melanoma, head and neck, liver or kidney cancer. Both conserved end residues are part of each CDR3. Fields, in order: clone size, CDR3 length, V gene, J gene, D gene, CDR3 protein, CDR3 DNA. A D gene is named only where the DNA matches it firmly. Clone size is stated in some rows and not others, as once, few, many or a class when expanded.

few	18	TRBV7-8	TRBJ1-5	TRBD1	CASSSWAGTGYQNQPQHF	TGTGCCAGCAGTTCGTGGGCCGGGACAGGGTATCAGAATCAGCCCCAGCATTTT
-	15	TRBV4-2	TRBJ2-1	-	CASSLEQGHNSEQFF	TGTGCCAGCAGCTTGGAGCAGGGGCATAACAGTGAGCAGTTCTTC
-	14	TRBV29-1	TRBJ1-2	-	CSVGEDSRNYGYTF	TGCAGCGTTGGTGAGGACAGCCGGAACTATGGCTACACCTTC
-	13	TRBV5-1	TRBJ1-3	-	CASSFGQTERIYF	TGCGCCAGCAGCTTTGGACAGACTGAGAGGATATATTTT
-	13	TRBV6-5	TRBJ2-7	-	CASRIGRGTEQYF	TGTGCCAGCAGAATCGGCCGGGGGACCGAGCAGTACTTC
-	13	TRBV5-4	TRBJ2-1	-	CASSSGRRYEQFF	TGTGCCAGCAGCTCTGGGCGTCGCTATGAGCAGTTCTTC
medium-sized	15	TRBV13	TRBJ1-1	-	CASSGDQGEDTEAFF	TGTGCCAGCAGCGGAGATCAGGGTGAAGACACTGAAGCTTTCTTT
-	13	TRBV18	TRBJ1-5	-	CASSPKRDQPQHF	TGTGCCAGCTCACCAAAACGGGATCAGCCCCAGCATTTT
-	15	TRBV5-4	TRBJ2-7	TRBD1	CASSPGQGWFDEQYF	TGTGCCAGCAGCCCGGGACAGGGTTGGTTCGACGAGCAGTACTTC
-	14	TRBV5-1	TRBJ2-5	-	CASSMDGRSGTQYF	TGCGCCAGCAGCATGGACGGGCGAAGCGGGACCCAGTACTTC
-	16	TRBV7-9	TRBJ2-5	TRBD2	CASSLVSGSTPQTQYF	TGTGCCAGCAGCTTAGTTAGCGGGAGTACCCCACAGACCCAGTACTTC
-	15	TRBV9	TRBJ2-3	-	CASSEGGVLYFTQYF	TGTGCCAGCAGCGAGGGGGGTGTCCTTTACTTTACGCAGTATTTT
-	15	TRBV9	TRBJ2-2	TRBD1	CASSPRTGNTGELFF	TGTGCCAGCAGCCCGCGGACAGGGAACACCGGGGAGCTGTTTTTT
-	12	TRBV29-1	TRBJ2-1	-	CSVGVSVNEQFF	TGCAGCGTTGGGGTCAGTGTTAATGAGCAGTTCTTC
-	19	TRBV5-1	TRBJ2-2	TRBD2	CASSLGVGGGRAYAGELFF	TGCGCCAGCAGCTTGGGAGTAGGTGGCGGGAGGGCCTACGCCGGGGAGCTGTTTTTT
-	15	TRBV4-3	TRBJ2-7	-	CASSQVHGDYYEQYF	TGCGCCAGCAGCCAAGTACACGGAGATTACTACGAGCAGTACTTC
-	16	TRBV12-2	TRBJ2-4	-	CASRLRTGKGKNIQYF	TGTGCAAGTCGCTTAAGGACAGGGAAAGGCAAAAACATTCAGTACTTC
-	14	TRBV5-1	TRBJ2-5	-	CASSLDTTQETQYF	TGCGCCAGCAGCTTGGACACCACCCAAGAGACCCAGTACTTC
-	14	TRBV27	TRBJ1-2	-	CASSLGPARNGYTF	TGTGCCAGCAGTTTAGGTCCCGCCAGGAATGGCTACACCTTC
-	16	TRBV4-1	TRBJ2-4	-	CASSQGGPAPGNIQYF	TGCGCCAGCAGCCAAGGGGGACCCGCCCCAGGAAACATTCAGTACTTC
-	13	TRBV6-1	TRBJ2-5	-	CASSWRLQETQYF	TGTGCCAGCAGTTGGCGGCTACAAGAGACCCAGTACTTC
-	14	TRBV11-3	TRBJ2-7	-	CASTPGGAVYEQYF	TGTGCCAGCACCCCGGGGGGCGCGGTGTACGAGCAGTACTTC
-	17	TRBV7-8	TRBJ2-2	-	CASSFRTGGGGSGELFF	TGTGCCAGCAGCTTTCGGACGGGGGGAGGGGGGTCCGGGGAGCTGTTTTTT
once	13	TRBV6-5	TRBJ1-1	TRBD1	CASRVAGGTEAFF	TGTGCCAGCAGGGTAGCAGGGGGCACTGAAGCTTTCTTT
medium-sized	12	TRBV11-3	TRBJ2-3	-	CASSLAEDTQYF	TGTGCCAGCAGCTTAGCGGAAGACACGCAGTATTTT
-	15	TRBV2	TRBJ1-6	TRBD1	CASSRSGQGNSPLHF	TGTGCCAGCAGCAGATCGGGACAGGGAAATTCACCCCTCCACTTT
-	14	TRBV7-2	TRBJ2-7	TRBD1	CASSTRQGALEQYF	TGTGCCAGCAGCACCCGACAGGGGGCTTTGGAGCAGTACTTC
-	17	TRBV21-1	TRBJ2-1	-	CASSKPPSGRAYNEQFF	TGTGCCAGCAGCAAGCCGCCGAGCGGGAGGGCTTACAATGAGCAGTTCTTC